This entry features one TCR beta chain sequence. The antigen is unknown. The data were obtained in a study of T cell repertoires in cytomegalovirus infection. Per the germline V gene, CDR1 is SNHLY and CDR2 is FYNNEI. V dropped 8 bases and J dropped 7 bases, with 8 bases sitting between them. CDR3 length equals 11 residues. TCRdb redid the calling of the reads with MiXCR, one entry per CDR3 protein. The sample shows roughly 180,000 distinct CDR3 sequences, about 20% of them seen only once. Source: CD8+ T cells from cultured PBMCs, taken from culture after CMV antigen stimulation. The rearrangement uses TRBV2 and TRBJ2-2, with D tentatively TRBD1 (5 bases). The source of this sequence is a human donor in good health (CMV status not recorded). Some clones in this sample may be carry-over from other donors' samples. The CDR3 is CASQGNGELFF. CDR3 nucleotides: TGTGCCAGCCAGGGAAACGGGGAGCTGTTTTTT.